This TCR beta chain appears in the sequencing data of a study of early T cells in non-severe SARS-CoV-2 infection. Study details: The sequenced material was bulk RNA from unsorted whole blood, and its chains were unpaired.

Study conclusions and caveats: Lookups in VDJdb leaned toward anti-spike CD8 responses and missed private and CD4 specificities.

Individual cDNA molecules each received unique molecular identifiers attached to them. TCRdb used MiXCR to reprocess the 5' RACE reads, holding one entry per CDR3 protein. The sample includes roughly 60,000 distinct CDR3 sequences, under 8% seen only once; the top ten take more than 5%. Germline values: CDR1 MNHEY, CDR2 SVGAGI. The CDR3 has 14 amino acids. V lost 8 bases to trimming and J lost 1 base; unmatched junction nucleotides: 8. A few counts support this clonotype. The antigen is unknown. V usage is TRBV6-5 and J usage is TRBJ2-7, with 7 bases matching TRBD1. The sample was whole blood, taken at baseline. This sequence originates from an adult who was a healthcare worker with PCR-confirmed SARS-CoV-2 infection or an uninfected control (not recorded which). The CDR3 here is CASGKETGSYEQYF. The CDR3 DNA follows: TGTGCCAGCGGGAAGGAGACAGGGTCCTACGAGCAGTACTTC.